Below are 26 T cell receptor beta chains sequenced from a single sample in a study of blood T cell repertoires in COVID-19. Here immunoSEQ multiplex PCR was the method, and the copy in TCRdb shows in-frame clones only, minus some. This sample carries 200,000 to 300,000 clones, approximately 88% of them seen once, and the ten largest clones take 2% to 2.5%. Material for sequencing was PBMCs or T cells enriched from blood (not recorded which). The receptors originated from a woman in her thirties or forties with acute COVID-19.

This clone was seen once. The chain links TRBV30 to TRBJ2-1, with 8 bases aligning to TRBD2. The ends lost 3 bases at V and 9 bases at J; junction bases unmatched: 7. Germline V gene data show CDR1 as GTSNPN and CDR2 as SVGIG (reference sequence). CDR3 size: 13 residues. The DNA for the CDR3 is TGTGCCTGGAGCGGGACTAGTAGCGCTGAGCAGTTCTTC. Its protein is CAWSGTSSAEQFF. Full variable domain (rest looked up from reference TRBV30 and TRBJ2-1): SQTIHQWPATLVQPVGSPLSLECTVEGTSNPNLYWYRQAAGRGLQLLFYSVGIGQISSEVPQNLSASRPQDRQFILSSKKLLLSDSGFYLCAWSGTSSAEQFFGPGTRLTVL.

This clone was picked up one time. This CDR3 is CASTAGQGNQPQHF. The CDR3 DNA reads as TGTGCCAGTACCGCAGGACAGGGCAATCAGCCCCAGCATTTT. The gene calls are TRBV19 and TRBJ1-5; TRBD1 agrees at 7 bases. CDR1 is LNHDA, CDR2 SQIVND, per germline (reference sequence). The CDR3 loop spans 14 amino acids. Trimming removed 7 bases from V and 2 bases from J; junction bases left unmatched: 5.

The chain joins TRBV4-2 to TRBJ2-4, with 13 bases that match TRBD2. The CDR3 length is 18 residues. Germline values: CDR1 LGHNA, CDR2 YNFKEQ. The J segment lost 0 bases and the V segment lost 3 bases, leaving 5 bases of the junction unmatched. CDR3 sequence: CASSQILAGGLAKNIQYF. The CDR3 bases are TGTGCCAGCAGCCAGATACTAGCGGGGGGGTTAGCCAAAAACATTCAGTACTTC.

The chain combines TRBV6-2 or TRBV6-3 with TRBJ1-5; maybe TRBD1 (6 bases). The germline V gene has CDR1 MNHEY and CDR2 SVGEGT. V lost 4 bases and J 6 bases, leaving 10 bases between the germline ends. The CDR3 runs 13 residues. The CDR3 sequence is CASSWTEGQPQHF. CDR3 bases: TGTGCCAGCAGTTGGACAGAGGGTCAGCCCCAGCATTTT.

V gene TRBV5-1 combines with J gene TRBJ2-5, with 8 bases fitting TRBD1. The ends lost 0 bases at V and 3 bases at J; junction bases unmatched: 4. This CDR3 is built from 15 residues. Germline lookup yields CDR1 SGHRS and CDR2 YFSETQ. The CDR3 coding sequence is TGCGCCAGCAGCTTGGGACAGGGGATAAAAGAGACCCAGTACTTC. Protein sequence: CASSLGQGIKETQYF.

DNA for the CDR3: TGTGCCAGCAGCTTGACAGCTGCTAACTATGGCTACACCTTC. Translation gives CASSLTAANYGYTF. The V and J genes are TRBV7-8 and TRBJ1-2; D possibly corresponds to TRBD1 (5 bases). This CDR3 has 14 residues. Germline-derived CDR1 and CDR2 are SGHVS and FQNEAQ. The V and J ends lost 3 bases and 0 bases respectively, with 8 bases between them.

The chain uses TRBV15 and TRBJ1-1, with D possibly matching TRBD1 (5 bases). The V end was cut by 0 bases, the J end by 0 bases, with 5 bases between. The CDR3 contains 14 residues. CDR1 is LNHNV, CDR2 YYDKDF, per germline (reference sequence). As DNA, the CDR3 is TGTGCCACCAGCAGAGACAGGGTGAACACTGAAGCTTTCTTT. This sequence encodes CATSRDRVNTEAFF.

The chain combines TRBV4-1 with TRBJ2-7, with D uncertain. The germline V and J ends were trimmed by 0 bases and 3 bases, with 9 bases remaining between them. Germline lookup yields CDR1 MGHRA and CDR2 YSYEKL. The CDR3 runs 14 residues. CDR3 amino acids: CASSQDRQHYEQYF. CDR3 DNA sequence: TGCGCCAGCAGCCAAGACAGGCAGCACTACGAGCAGTACTTC.

The rearrangement links TRBV20-1 to TRBJ2-2; D possibly corresponds to TRBD2 (6 bases). Germline V gives CDR1 DFQATT, CDR2 SNEGSKA (reference sequence). CDR3 length equals 11 residues. Trimming took 4 bases from V and 7 from J, leaving 7 bases between them. The CDR3, as DNA: TGCAGTGCTACGCGGGGCGGGGAGCTGTTTTTT. Amino acids: CSATRGGELFF.

A few counts support this clone. The chain uses TRBV5-1 and TRBJ2-2; D possibly corresponds to TRBD1 (5 bases). The CDR3 runs to 14 residues. Germline-derived CDR1 and CDR2 are SGHRS and YFSETQ. The V end was cut by 4 bases, the J end by 6 bases, with 13 bases between. In nucleotides, the CDR3 is TGCGCCAGCAGCCCCTCACAGGTTCCCGGGGAGCTGTTTTTT. Its protein product is CASSPSQVPGELFF. Variable domain in full (rest from reference TRBV5-1 and TRBJ2-2): KAGVTQTPRYLIKTRGQQVTLSCSPISGHRSVSWYQQTPGQGLQFLFEYFSETQRNKGNFPGRFSGRQFSNSRSEMNVSTLELGDSALYLCASSPSQVPGELFFGEGSRLTVL.

The CDR3 region is CASSVDPSGGTLGEQFF. The DNA for the CDR3 is TGTGCCAGCAGCGTAGACCCCAGCGGGGGGACTCTCGGGGAGCAGTTCTTC. The rearrangement uses TRBV9 and TRBJ2-1; 9 bases agree with TRBD2. Germline V gene lookup returns CDR1 SGDLS and CDR2 YYNGEE. J was trimmed by 10 bases and V by 0 bases; bases with no gene match: 14. The CDR3 totals 17 residues.

The chain combines TRBV19 with TRBJ2-2; 9 positions match TRBD1. Germline V gene sequence: CDR1 LNHDA, CDR2 SQIVND (reference sequence). V was pared by 7 bases and J by 4 bases, with 10 bases of the junction left unmatched. The CDR3 is 16 residues long. The CDR3 bases are TGTGCCAGTACCGTCACAGGGGGCTGGGGCACCGGGGAGCTGTTTTTT. Its translation: CASTVTGGWGTGELFF.

The table lists this clone with a few counts. The chain employs TRBV7-2 and TRBJ2-2; D might be TRBD1 (5 bases). With 2 bases removed from V and 3 bases from J, the gap between germline ends came to 10 bases. The germline CDR1 and CDR2 sequences are SGHTA and FQGNSA. This CDR3 has 15 residues. CDR3 bases: TGTGCCAGCAGCTTAAAGTCCAGGGACACCGGGGAGCTGTTTTTT. Protein product: CASSLKSRDTGELFF. Supplemented by reference TRBV7-2 and TRBJ2-2, the full variable domain reads GAGVSQSPSNKVTEKGKDVELRCDPISGHTALYWYRQSLGQGLEFLIYFQGNSAPDKSGLPSDRFSAERTGGSVSTLTIQRTQQEDSAVYLCASSLKSRDTGELFFGEGSRLTVL.

This sequence joins TRBV5-4 and TRBJ2-5; D is possibly TRBD2 (5 bases). In germline, CDR1 is SGHNT, CDR2 YYREEE (reference sequence). Trimming shortened V by 6 bases and J by 5 bases, and 14 bases separated the two germline ends. The CDR3 spans 13 residues. CDR3 sequence: CASTRGLGETQYF. The CDR3 DNA reads as TGTGCCAGCACTCGGGGTCTAGGGGAGACCCAGTACTTC.

This chain uses TRBV7-2 with TRBJ2-5; TRBD2 matches at 9 bases. V shed 1 base and J 4 bases; nucleotides not matched to a gene: 4. Germline V CDR1 and CDR2: SGHTA, FQGNSA. The CDR3 sequence is 15 residues long. This chain's CDR3 is CASSLGGGARETQYF. In DNA form, the CDR3 reads TGTGCCAGCAGCTTAGGCGGGGGGGCCCGAGAGACCCAGTACTTC. Full variable domain (remainder filled in from reference TRBV7-2 and TRBJ2-5): GAGVSQSPSNKVTEKGKDVELRCDPISGHTALYWYRQSLGQGLEFLIYFQGNSAPDKSGLPSDRFSAERTGGSVSTLTIQRTQQEDSAVYLCASSLGGGARETQYFGPGTRLLVL.

CDR3 sequence reads: CSVEAGANNEQFF. The DNA of the CDR3 is TGCAGCGTTGAAGCAGGGGCAAACAATGAGCAGTTCTTC. The rearrangement links TRBV29-1 to TRBJ2-1, with TRBD1 as a possible D gene (6 bases). Trimming removed 1 base at V and 5 bases at J, with 9 bases between. Germline V lookup: CDR1 SQVTM, CDR2 ANQGSEA. This CDR3 is 13 amino acids long.

This clone was recorded many times. The CDR3 coding sequence is TGTGCCAGCAGCCAACTCCATACGCAGTATTTT. As protein: CASSQLHTQYF. The J gene is TRBJ2-3, the V gene TRBV14; D ambiguous. This CDR3 has 11 amino acids. The V and J ends lost 2 bases and 7 bases respectively, with 4 bases between them. Per germline, CDR1 SGHDN and CDR2 FVKESK. The variable domain in full, completed from reference TRBV14 and TRBJ2-3, reads EAGVTQFPSHSVIEKGQTVTLRCDPISGHDNLYWYRRVMGKEIKFLLHFVKESKQDESGMPNNRFLAERTGGTYSTLKVQPAELEDSGVYFCASSQLHTQYFGPGTRLTVL.

The chain is built from TRBV29-1 and TRBJ2-5, with D perhaps TRBD1 (6 bases). V shed 7 bases and J shed 4 bases, with 13 bases lying between them. Germline V gives CDR1 SQVTM, CDR2 ANQGSEA. The CDR3 covers 12 residues. The CDR3 coding sequence is TGCAGCGGCGTCCAGGGGCGAGAGACCCAGTACTTC. The encoded protein is CSGVQGRETQYF.

The CDR3 loop is CSVDTGANQPQHF. CDR3 in DNA: TGCAGCGTTGATACAGGGGCTAATCAGCCCCAGCATTTT. This chain joins TRBV29-1 and TRBJ1-5; 7 bases fit TRBD1. There are 13 residues in the CDR3. V dropped 3 bases and J dropped 4; count of bases not matched to a gene: 3. The germline CDR1 and CDR2 sequences are SQVTM and ANQGSEA.

The chain couples TRBV7-9 to TRBJ2-2, with a possible D match to TRBD1 (5 bases). The germline gives CDR1 SEHNR, CDR2 FQNEAQ (reference sequence). The CDR3 is 16 residues long. V lost 5 bases to trimming and J lost 4 bases, with 17 bases between them. The CDR3 DNA is TGTGCCAGCAGCCCCGACCAGGGAAGTTTCACCGGGGAGCTGTTTTTT. This codes for CASSPDQGSFTGELFF.

The CDR3 DNA sequence: TGCGCCAGCAGCGGGGGACAGTCGAACACCGGGGAGCTGTTTTTT. Its protein product is CASSGGQSNTGELFF. The chain joins TRBV5-1 to TRBJ2-2; 7 bases are shared with TRBD1. Germline CDR1 SGHRS, CDR2 YFSETQ. The length of the CDR3 is 15 residues. After removal of 4 bases from V and 0 bases from J, the junction contained 3 bases not matched to a gene.

The chain uses TRBV9 and TRBJ1-5; 7 nucleotides match TRBD1. After removal of 5 bases from V and 5 bases from J, the junction contained 10 bases not matched to a gene. From germline, CDR1 is SGDLS and CDR2 YYNGEE. There are 15 residues in the CDR3. The CDR3 here is CASSDRGQVHQPQHF. CDR3 nucleotide sequence: TGTGCCAGCAGTGACCGTGGACAGGTGCATCAGCCCCAGCATTTT. Filled out from reference TRBV9 and TRBJ1-5, the complete variable domain reads DSGVTQTPKHLITATGQRVTLRCSPRSGDLSVYWYQQSLDQGLQFLIQYYNGEERAKGNILERFSAQQFPDLHSELNLSSLELGDSALYFCASSDRGQVHQPQHFGDGTRLSIL.

This chain uses TRBV5-5 with TRBJ1-3; unclear D gene. Germline V gene sequence: CDR1 SGHKS, CDR2 YYEKEE (reference sequence). The CDR3 consists of 15 residues. Deletions cut 0 bases from V and 2 bases from J, with 9 bases between. The CDR3 sequence: CASSLGSTTGNTIYF. CDR3 coding DNA: TGTGCCAGCAGCTTGGGAAGCACTACTGGAAACACCATATATTTT.

The genes are TRBV19 and TRBJ2-7, with 9 nucleotides matching TRBD1. Germline values: CDR1 LNHDA, CDR2 SQIVND (reference sequence). This CDR3 has 14 amino acids. V lost 6 bases to trimming and J lost 2 bases; unmatched junction nucleotides: 5. CDR3 DNA: TGTGCCAGTAGCCGGGACAGGGCAACCTACGAGCAGTACTTC. As protein: CASSRDRATYEQYF. Filled out from reference TRBV19 and TRBJ2-7, the complete variable domain reads DGGITQSPKYLFRKEGQNVTLSCEQNLNHDAMYWYRQDPGQGLRLIYYSQIVNDFQKGDIAEGYSVSREKKESFPLTVTSAQKNPTAFYLCASSRDRATYEQYFGPGTRLTVT.

Ten or more counts support this clone. The chain has TRBV5-1 and TRBJ1-2, with 9 bases fitting TRBD1. After removal of 5 bases from V and 4 bases from J, the junction contained 3 bases not matched to a gene. The germline gives CDR1 SGHRS, CDR2 YFSETQ. The CDR3 is 13 residues long. The CDR3 loop reads CASRGQGAYGYTF. Written as DNA, the CDR3 is TGCGCCAGCAGGGGACAGGGAGCCTATGGCTACACCTTC.

This chain links TRBV7-2 with TRBJ1-5; no clear D. Trimming shortened V by 1 base and J by 6 bases, and 16 bases separated the two germline ends. Germline CDR1 and CDR2: SGHTA and FQGNSA. The CDR3 is 16 amino acids. The CDR3 bases are TGTGCCAGCAGCTTAGAATTGGGGTTGGCGGGTCAGCCCCAGCATTTT. Protein sequence: CASSLELGLAGQPQHF.